This T cell receptor (beta chain) was identified in a study of T-cell reconstitution after alpha-beta-depleted transplantation in children. Researchers prepared the TCRbeta library using unique molecular identifiers, the study reports. TCRdb re-called the PCR reads through MiXCR, storing one row per CDR3 protein. The sample lists around 500,000 distinct CDR3 sequences, about 12% seen once, with under 7% in the top ten. This clonotype was counted only a few times. V lost 0 bases to trimming and J lost 5 bases, with 13 bases between them. There are 15 residues in the CDR3. Germline V gene lookup returns CDR1 MNHEY and CDR2 SVGEGT.

The V gene is TRBV6-2 or TRBV6-3, the J gene TRBJ1-1; no clear D gene. Sequencing used PBMCs from the stem cell graft donor, obtained from the stem cell graft. This clonotype was obtained from a human donor who donated a stem cell graft to a child with combined immunodeficiency. This CDR3 reads CASSYSIGGDTEAFF. For the CDR3, the DNA is TGTGCCAGCAGTTACTCGATCGGCGGCGATACTGAAGCTTTCTTT.